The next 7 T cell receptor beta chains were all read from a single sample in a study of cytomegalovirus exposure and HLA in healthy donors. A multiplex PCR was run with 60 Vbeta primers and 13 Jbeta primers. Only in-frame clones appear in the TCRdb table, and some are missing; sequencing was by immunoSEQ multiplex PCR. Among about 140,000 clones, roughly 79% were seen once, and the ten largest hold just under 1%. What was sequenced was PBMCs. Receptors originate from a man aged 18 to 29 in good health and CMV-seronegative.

DNA for the CDR3: TGTGCCAGCTCACCGTTAGGGGGCAATCAGCCCCAGCATTTT. Its protein product is CASSPLGGNQPQHF. The chain carries TRBV18 and TRBJ1-5; tentatively, D is TRBD1 (5 bases). The germline CDR1 and CDR2 sequences are KGHSH and LQKENI. The ends were cut back, 3 bases at V and 2 bases at J, with 8 bases in the middle. This CDR3 is 14 amino acids long.

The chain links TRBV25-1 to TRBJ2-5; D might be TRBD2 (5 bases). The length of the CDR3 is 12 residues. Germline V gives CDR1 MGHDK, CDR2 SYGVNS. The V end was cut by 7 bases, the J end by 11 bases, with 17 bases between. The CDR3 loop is CASTPGGNQQYF. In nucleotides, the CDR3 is TGTGCCAGCACCCCCGGAGGTAACCAGCAGTACTTC.

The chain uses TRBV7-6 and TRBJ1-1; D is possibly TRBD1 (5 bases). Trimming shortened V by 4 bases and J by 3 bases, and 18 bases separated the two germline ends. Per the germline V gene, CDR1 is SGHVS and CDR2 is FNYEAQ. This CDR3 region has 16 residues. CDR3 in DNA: TGTGCCAGCAGCTCCCAGTTTGGGGGGACCCACACTGAAGCTTTCTTT. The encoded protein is CASSSQFGGTHTEAFF.

The DNA for the CDR3 is TGTGCCAGTAGTCACCAGGGGGCACAAAACATTCAGTACTTC. The encoded protein is CASSHQGAQNIQYF. The rearrangement joins TRBV19 to TRBJ2-4; TRBD1 matches at 8 bases. The CDR3 loop spans 14 amino acids. V trimming: 5 bases; J trimming: 5 bases; junction bases outside the gene matches: 5. Germline V lookup: CDR1 LNHDA, CDR2 SQIVND (reference sequence).

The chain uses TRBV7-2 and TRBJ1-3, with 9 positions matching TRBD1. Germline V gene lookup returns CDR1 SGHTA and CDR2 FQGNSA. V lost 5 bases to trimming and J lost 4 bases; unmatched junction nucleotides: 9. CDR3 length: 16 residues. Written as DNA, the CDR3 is TGTGCCAGCAGCCCGAACAGGGGGCAGTGGGGAAACACCATATATTTT. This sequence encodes CASSPNRGQWGNTIYF.

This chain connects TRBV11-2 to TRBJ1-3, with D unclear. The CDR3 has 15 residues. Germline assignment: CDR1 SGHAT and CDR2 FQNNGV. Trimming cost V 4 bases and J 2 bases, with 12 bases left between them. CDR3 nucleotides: TGTGCCAGCAGCTCATCACTTGTGCCTGGAAACACCATATATTTT. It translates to CASSSSLVPGNTIYF.

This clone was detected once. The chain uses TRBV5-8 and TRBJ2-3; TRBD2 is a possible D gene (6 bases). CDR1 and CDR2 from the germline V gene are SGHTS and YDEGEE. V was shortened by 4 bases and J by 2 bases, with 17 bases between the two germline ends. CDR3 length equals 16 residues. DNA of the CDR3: TGTGCCAGCAGCCTCTCCCTCGGAGGGGACACAGATACGCAGTATTTT. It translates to CASSLSLGGDTDTQYF.